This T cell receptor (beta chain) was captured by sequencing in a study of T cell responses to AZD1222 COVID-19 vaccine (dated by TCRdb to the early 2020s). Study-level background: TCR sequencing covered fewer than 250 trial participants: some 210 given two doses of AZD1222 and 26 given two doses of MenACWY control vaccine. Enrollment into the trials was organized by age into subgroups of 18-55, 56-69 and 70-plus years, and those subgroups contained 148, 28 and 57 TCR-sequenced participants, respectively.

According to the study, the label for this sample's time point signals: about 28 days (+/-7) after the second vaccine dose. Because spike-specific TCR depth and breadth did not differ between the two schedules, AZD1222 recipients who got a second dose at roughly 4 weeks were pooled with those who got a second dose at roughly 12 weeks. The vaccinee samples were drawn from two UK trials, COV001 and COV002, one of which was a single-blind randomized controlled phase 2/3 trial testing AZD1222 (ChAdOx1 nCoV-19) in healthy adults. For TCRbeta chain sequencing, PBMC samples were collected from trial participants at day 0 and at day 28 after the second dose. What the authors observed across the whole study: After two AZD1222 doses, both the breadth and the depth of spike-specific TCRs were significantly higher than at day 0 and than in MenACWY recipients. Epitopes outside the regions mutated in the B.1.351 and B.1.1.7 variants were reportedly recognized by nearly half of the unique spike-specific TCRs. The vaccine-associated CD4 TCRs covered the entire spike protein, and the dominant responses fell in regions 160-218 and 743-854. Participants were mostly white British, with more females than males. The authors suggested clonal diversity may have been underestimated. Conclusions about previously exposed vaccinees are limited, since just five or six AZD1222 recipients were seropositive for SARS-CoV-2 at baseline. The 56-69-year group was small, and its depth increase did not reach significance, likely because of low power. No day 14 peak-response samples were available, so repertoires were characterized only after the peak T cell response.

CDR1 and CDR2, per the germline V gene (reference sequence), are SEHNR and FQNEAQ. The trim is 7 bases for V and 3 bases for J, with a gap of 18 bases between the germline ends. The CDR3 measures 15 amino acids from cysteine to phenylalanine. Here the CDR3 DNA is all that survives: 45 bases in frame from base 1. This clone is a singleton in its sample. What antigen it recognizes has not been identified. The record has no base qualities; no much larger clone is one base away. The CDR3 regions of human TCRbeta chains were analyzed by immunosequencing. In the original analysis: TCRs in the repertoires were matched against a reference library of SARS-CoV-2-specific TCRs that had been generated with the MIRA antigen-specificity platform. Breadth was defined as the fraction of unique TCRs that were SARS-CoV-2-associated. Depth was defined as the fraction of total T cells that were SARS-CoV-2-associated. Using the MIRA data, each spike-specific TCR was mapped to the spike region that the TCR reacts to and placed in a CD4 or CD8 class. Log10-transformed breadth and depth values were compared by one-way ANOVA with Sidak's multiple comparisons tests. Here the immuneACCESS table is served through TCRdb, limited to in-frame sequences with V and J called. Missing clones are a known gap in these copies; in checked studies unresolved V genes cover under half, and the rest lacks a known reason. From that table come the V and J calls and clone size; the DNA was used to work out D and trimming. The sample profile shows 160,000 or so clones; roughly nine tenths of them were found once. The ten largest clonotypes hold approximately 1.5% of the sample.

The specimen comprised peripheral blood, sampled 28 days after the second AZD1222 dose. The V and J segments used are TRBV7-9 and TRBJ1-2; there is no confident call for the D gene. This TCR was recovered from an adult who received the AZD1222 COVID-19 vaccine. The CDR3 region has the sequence CASTKTGFRDYGYTF. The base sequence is TGTGCCAGCACCAAGACTGGGTTTCGGGACTATGGCTACACCTTC. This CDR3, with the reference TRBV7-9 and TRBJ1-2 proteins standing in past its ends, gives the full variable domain DTGVSQNPRHKITKRGQNVTFRCDPISEHNRLYWYRQTLGQGPEFLTYFQNEAQLEKSRLLSDRFSAERPKGSFSTLEIQRTEQGDSAMYLCASTKTGFRDYGYTFGSGTRLTVV.